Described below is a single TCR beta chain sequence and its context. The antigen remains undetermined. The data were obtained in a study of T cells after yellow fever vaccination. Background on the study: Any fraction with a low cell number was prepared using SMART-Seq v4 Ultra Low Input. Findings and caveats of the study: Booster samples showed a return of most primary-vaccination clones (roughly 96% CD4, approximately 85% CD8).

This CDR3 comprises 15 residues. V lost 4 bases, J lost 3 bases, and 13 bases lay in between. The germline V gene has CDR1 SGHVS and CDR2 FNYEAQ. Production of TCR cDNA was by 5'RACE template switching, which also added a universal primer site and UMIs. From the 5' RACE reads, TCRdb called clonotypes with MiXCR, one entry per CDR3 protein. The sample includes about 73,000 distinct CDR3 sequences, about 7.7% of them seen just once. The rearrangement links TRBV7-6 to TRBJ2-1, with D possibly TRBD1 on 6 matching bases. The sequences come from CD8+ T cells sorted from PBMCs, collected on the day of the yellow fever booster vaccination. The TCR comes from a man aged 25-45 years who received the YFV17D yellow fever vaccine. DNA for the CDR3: TGTGCCAGCAGCTCGACAGGAGACTTCTACAATGAGCAGTTCTTC. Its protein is CASSSTGDFYNEQFF.